This entry lists 28 T cell receptor beta chains sequenced from one sample in a study of cytomegalovirus exposure and HLA in healthy donors. Use of 60 Vbeta and 13 Jbeta primers characterized the PCR. The protocol was immunoSEQ multiplex PCR, while the TCRdb copy is restricted to in-frame clones and leaves out a portion. The sample shows some 41,000 clones, and 6% to 6.5% sits with its ten largest clones. Sequencing was carried out using PBMCs. These receptor sequences come from a man aged 30 to 39 in good health and CMV-seronegative.

The chain combines TRBV5-5 with TRBJ2-7; tentative D call: TRBD2 (7 bases). CDR1 is SGHKS and CDR2 is YYEKEE in the germline V gene (reference sequence). V was clipped by 0 bases and J by 1 base, with 11 bases between them. The CDR3 runs 15 residues. DNA for the CDR3: TGTGCCAGCAGCTTGGAGGGGGGGGGTTCCTACGAGCAGTACTTC. This codes for CASSLEGGGSYEQYF.

Written as DNA, the CDR3 is TGTGCCAGCAGCGTAGGTTCTCGCGGGAACACAGATACGCAGTATTTT. Translation gives CASSVGSRGNTDTQYF. This chain links TRBV9 with TRBJ2-3, with D possibly matching TRBD2 (6 bases). Germline CDR1 SGDLS, CDR2 YYNGEE. CDR3 length: 16 residues. Trimming left V 0 bases short and J 2 bases short, with 13 bases between.

The V gene is TRBV7-2, the J gene TRBJ2-5; 14 bases are shared with TRBD2. Trimming at V came to 4 bases and at J to 13 bases, leaving 5 bases not matched to a gene. Germline CDR1 SGHTA, CDR2 FQGNSA. The CDR3 sequence is 13 residues long. The CDR3 DNA sequence: TGTGCCAGCAGCTACGGGGGACTAGCGGGGGTGTACTTC. Its translation: CASSYGGLAGVYF. The entire variable domain, with the rest obtained from reference TRBV7-2 and TRBJ2-5, is as follows: GAGVSQSPSNKVTEKGKDVELRCDPISGHTALYWYRQSLGQGLEFLIYFQGNSAPDKSGLPSDRFSAERTGGSVSTLTIQRTQQEDSAVYLCASSYGGLAGVYFGPGTRLLVL.

V gene TRBV5-1 combines with J gene TRBJ1-5; D not resolved. The CDR3 contains 15 residues. Germline V gene sequence: CDR1 SGHRS, CDR2 YFSETQ. Trimming removed 0 bases at V and 3 bases at J, with 10 bases between. The CDR3 DNA reads TGCGCCAGCAGCTTGGGAGGAGGGTCCAATCAGCCCCAGCATTTT. Translating gives CASSLGGGSNQPQHF.

The chain combines TRBV5-6 with TRBJ1-3; D remains unclear. Germline loops: CDR1 SGHDT, CDR2 YYEEEE. Trimming took off 0 bases at V and 4 bases at J, with 5 bases between the two ends. This CDR3 region has 13 residues. DNA for the CDR3: TGTGCCAGCAGCTTGGAACGGGGAAACACCATATATTTT. Translating it yields CASSLERGNTIYF.

J is TRBJ1-5 and V is TRBV7-9; 9 bases align to TRBD1. The germline V gene encodes CDR1 SEHNR and CDR2 FQNEAQ (reference sequence). Trimming cost V 5 bases and J 5 bases; bases outside gene matches: 13. The CDR3 extends over 17 amino acids. The CDR3 region has the DNA TGTGCCAGCAGCACCGGGACAGGGTTGTTTAGGGATCAGCCCCAGCATTTT. It codes for CASSTGTGLFRDQPQHF.

This rearrangement joins TRBV25-1 to TRBJ1-2; D might be TRBD1 (5 bases). V was trimmed by 7 bases and J by 8 bases, leaving 11 bases between them. Looked up from germline, CDR1 is MGHDK and CDR2 is SYGVNS. CDR3 length equals 11 residues. CDR3: CASTGGWGYTF. The CDR3 bases are TGTGCCAGCACGGGGGGGTGGGGCTACACCTTC.

This chain uses TRBV6-1 with TRBJ2-7; 8 nucleotides match TRBD1. This CDR3 contains 14 residues. The V segment lost 6 bases and the J segment 3 bases; nucleotides outside the gene matches: 7. Germline lookup yields CDR1 MNHNS and CDR2 SASEGT. CDR3 in DNA: TGTGCCAGCAGGACAGGGGTAGGGTTCTACGAGCAGTACTTC. Translating gives CASRTGVGFYEQYF.

The DNA for the CDR3 is TGTGCCAGCAGTCCCCGGGACAGGGGGAACAATCAGCCCCAGCATTTT. Its translation is CASSPRDRGNNQPQHF. The chain combines TRBV27 with TRBJ1-5; 11 nucleotides align to TRBD1. This CDR3 is built from 16 residues. The germline gives CDR1 MNHEY, CDR2 SMNVEV (reference sequence). V was clipped by 5 bases and J by 3 bases; unmatched bases: 6.

The gene calls are TRBV18 and TRBJ1-6, with D perhaps matching TRBD1 (6 bases). Germline CDR1 reads KGHSH; CDR2 reads LQKENI. This CDR3 is built from 14 residues. The V and J ends lost 4 bases and 7 bases respectively, with 11 bases between them. This CDR3 is CASSQDRRNSPLHF. As DNA, the CDR3 is TGTGCCAGCTCACAAGACAGGCGGAATTCACCCCTCCACTTT.

This sequence joins TRBV27 and TRBJ2-1, with 7 bases that match TRBD2. Germline-derived CDR1 and CDR2 are MNHEY and SMNVEV (reference sequence). The CDR3 covers 15 residues. V lost 4 bases and J lost 4; bases outside the gene matches: 7. CDR3 coding DNA: TGTGCCAGCAGTTACTCGGGAGGAGGGTACAATGAGCAGTTCTTC. This encodes CASSYSGGGYNEQFF.

V usage is TRBV25-1 and J usage is TRBJ2-7, with 8 bases identical to TRBD2. Germline V gene data show CDR1 as MGHDK and CDR2 as SYGVNS. J was trimmed by 2 bases and V by 1 base; bases with no gene match: 4. The CDR3 has 15 residues. The CDR3 is CASSELGGGTYEQYF. The CDR3 bases are TGTGCCAGCAGTGAATTAGGCGGGGGGACCTACGAGCAGTACTTC.

This chain links TRBV29-1 with TRBJ2-3, with D uncertain. This CDR3 region has 17 residues. Trimming removed 0 bases at V and 2 bases at J, with 18 bases between. Looked up from germline, CDR1 is SQVTM and CDR2 is ANQGSEA. CDR3 sequence (DNA): TGCAGCGTTGAAGATCATTACTTTGAAAGATACACAGATACGCAGTATTTT. Translating gives CSVEDHYFERYTDTQYF.

CDR3 coding DNA: TGTGCCAGCAGTGATCGACAGGGGGCTACTGAAGCTTTCTTT. Amino acid sequence: CASSDRQGATEAFF. The rearrangement joins TRBV6-5 to TRBJ1-1, with 10 positions matching TRBD1. The CDR3 has 14 amino acids. Germline CDR1 reads MNHEY; CDR2 reads SVGAGI. Trimming removed 5 bases from V and 5 bases from J; junction bases left unmatched: 5.

This sequence joins TRBV19 and TRBJ1-5; 8 bases align to TRBD1. This CDR3 has 14 residues. J was trimmed by 6 bases and V by 3 bases; bases with no gene match: 4. Germline V CDR1 and CDR2: LNHDA, SQIVND (reference sequence). CDR3 region: CASSIEQGGQPQHF. In nucleotides, the CDR3 is TGTGCCAGTAGTATCGAACAGGGGGGTCAGCCCCAGCATTTT. The full variable domain, in which reference TRBV19 and TRBJ1-5 provide the parts outside the CDR3, is DGGITQSPKYLFRKEGQNVTLSCEQNLNHDAMYWYRQDPGQGLRLIYYSQIVNDFQKGDIAEGYSVSREKKESFPLTVTSAQKNPTAFYLCASSIEQGGQPQHFGDGTRLSIL.

The chain employs TRBV6-1 and TRBJ2-7, with 9 bases matching TRBD1. The V segment lost 2 bases and the J segment 2 bases; nucleotides outside the gene matches: 7. The CDR3 has 16 amino acids. Germline V CDR1 and CDR2: MNHNS, SASEGT. The CDR3 nucleotides are TGTGCCAGCAGTGAACTAACAGGGGGCCAGCCCTACGAGCAGTACTTC. Its translation is CASSELTGGQPYEQYF.

The rearrangement uses TRBV6-5 and TRBJ1-2, with D uncertain. V lost 3 bases to trimming and J lost 1 base, with 12 bases between them. The germline CDR1 and CDR2 sequences are MNHEY and SVGAGI. This CDR3 has 15 residues. The DNA for the CDR3 is TGTGCCAGCAGTTATGCGGGGAATGGTAACTATGGCTACACCTTC. It is translated as CASSYAGNGNYGYTF.

A note on this clone: One end of the junction varies from germline; a read error may be responsible. The sample has other DNA sequences that encode this CDR3 too. The gene calls are TRBV9 and TRBJ2-3; TRBD1 matches at 8 bases. The CDR3 has 15 amino acids. Germline assignment: CDR1 SGDLS and CDR2 YYNGEE. CDR3 sequence (DNA): TGCGCCAGCAGCGTCGGACAGGGTGCAACAGATACGCAGTATTTT. Translated, it gives CASSVGQGATDTQYF.

This sequence joins TRBV5-5 and TRBJ2-1; no firm D call. Per the germline V gene, CDR1 is SGHKS and CDR2 is YYEKEE (reference sequence). CDR3 length: 13 amino acids. Trimming took off 1 base at V and 5 bases at J, with 7 bases between the two ends. The CDR3 protein is CASSLSRNNEQFF. In DNA form, the CDR3 reads TGTGCCAGCAGCTTGAGCAGGAACAATGAGCAGTTCTTC. Full variable domain (rest looked up from reference TRBV5-5 and TRBJ2-1): DAGVTQSPTHLIKTRGQQVTLRCSPISGHKSVSWYQQVLGQGPQFIFQYYEKEERGRGNFPDRFSARQFPNYSSELNVNALLLGDSALYLCASSLSRNNEQFFGPGTRLTVL.

The chain couples TRBV6-5 to TRBJ1-3; no clear D. V lost 0 bases and J lost 4, with 7 bases in between. The CDR3 runs 14 residues. Germline CDR1 is MNHEY and CDR2 is SVGAGI. CDR3 protein: CASSYSNSGNTIYF. CDR3 sequence (DNA): TGTGCCAGCAGTTACTCAAACAGCGGAAACACCATATATTTT.

CDR3 region: CASSLGGGRETQYF. The CDR3 coding sequence is TGTGCCAGCAGCTTAGGAGGGGGCAGGGAGACCCAGTACTTC. J is TRBJ2-5 and V is TRBV7-2, with 7 bases aligning to TRBD1. The CDR3 is 14 amino acids. Germline lookup yields CDR1 SGHTA and CDR2 FQGNSA. V was clipped by 1 base and J by 5 bases; unmatched bases: 4. Full variable domain (rest looked up from reference TRBV7-2 and TRBJ2-5): GAGVSQSPSNKVTEKGKDVELRCDPISGHTALYWYRQSLGQGLEFLIYFQGNSAPDKSGLPSDRFSAERTGGSVSTLTIQRTQQEDSAVYLCASSLGGGRETQYFGPGTRLLVL.

J is TRBJ2-7 and V is TRBV7-2; 8 bases match TRBD1. After removal of 5 bases from V and 4 bases from J, the junction contained 10 bases not matched to a gene. Germline V gives CDR1 SGHTA, CDR2 FQGNSA. The CDR3 has 15 amino acids. For the CDR3, the DNA is TGTGCCAGCAGCACTTCAGGGGGCTTTGAATACGAGCAGTACTTC. Its translation is CASSTSGGFEYEQYF.

J is TRBJ1-6 and V is TRBV11-1; D may be TRBD1 (6 bases). V was trimmed by 2 bases and J by 6 bases, leaving 8 bases between them. This CDR3 region has 14 residues. CDR1 is SGHAT and CDR2 is FQDESV in the germline V gene (reference sequence). CDR3 DNA sequence: TGTGCCAGCAGCTTAACACAGGGTAATTCACCCCTCCACTTT. Protein: CASSLTQGNSPLHF.

The chain has TRBV6-6 and TRBJ1-2; possibly TRBD1 for D (5 bases). Germline-derived CDR1 and CDR2 are MNHNY and SVGAGI (reference sequence). This CDR3 region has 14 residues. Trimming took off 1 base at V and 6 bases at J, with 12 bases between the two ends. The chain's CDR3 is CASSYWGPSDGYTF. In nucleotides, the CDR3 is TGTGCCAGCAGTTACTGGGGCCCCAGTGATGGCTACACCTTC.

This chain's CDR3 is CASSLRTGGPTDTQYF. The DNA for the CDR3 is TGTGCCAGCAGCTTAAGGACAGGGGGTCCCACAGATACGCAGTATTTT. The V call is TRBV7-9, the J call TRBJ2-3, with 10 bases fitting TRBD1. This CDR3 region has 16 residues. CDR1 SEHNR and CDR2 FQNEAQ come from the germline V gene (reference sequence). The ends lost 2 bases at V and 2 bases at J; junction bases unmatched: 4.

The V gene is TRBV2, the J gene TRBJ2-7; TRBD2 is a possible D gene (5 bases). With 0 bases removed from V and 2 bases from J, the gap between germline ends came to 11 bases. The CDR3 loop spans 15 amino acids. Per the germline V gene, CDR1 is SNHLY and CDR2 is FYNNEI. The CDR3 nucleotides are TGTGCCAGCAGTGAAGCGCCCAGCGGAGCCTACGAGCAGTACTTC. As protein: CASSEAPSGAYEQYF.

The genes are TRBV6-5 and TRBJ2-7; TRBD1 matches at 8 bases. This CDR3 comprises 14 residues. The germline V gene has CDR1 MNHEY and CDR2 SVGAGI. V was clipped by 6 bases and J by 2 bases; unmatched bases: 6. The CDR3 bases are TGTGCCAGCAGCTACGGGACAGGTGCCTACGAGCAGTACTTC. Translated, it gives CASSYGTGAYEQYF.

The J gene is TRBJ2-1, the V gene TRBV28; TRBD1 aligns across 8 bases. The ends lost 2 bases at V and 15 bases at J; junction bases unmatched: 6. CDR1 and CDR2 (germline): MDHEN, SYDVKM. This CDR3 region has 12 residues. The CDR3 region is CASSLARTGGFF. CDR3 sequence (DNA): TGTGCCAGCAGTTTAGCTCGCACAGGGGGGTTCTTC. Based on the CDR3 plus reference TRBV28 and TRBJ2-1, the full variable domain is DVKVTQSSRYLVKRTGEKVFLECVQDMDHENMFWYRQDPGLGLRLIYFSYDVKMKEKGDIPEGYSVSREKKERFSLILESASTNQTSMYLCASSLARTGGFFGPGTRLTVL.